The T cell receptor beta chain under discussion was sequenced for a study of blood T cell repertoires in COVID-19 (dated by TCRdb to the early 2020s). Some background on the complete study: Recovered participants in ImmuneRACE Cohort 3 were defined by two consecutive negative NP/OP PCR tests, clearance by a healthcare professional, or resolution of symptoms. A de-identified subject ID, COVID-19 status, age in years and sex were almost always included in the sample metadata. The repertoires were made available in a free public database intended to serve as a resource for research on the immune response to SARS-CoV-2. Where HLA class I and class II types were available, the types were taken from metadata supplied by the sample provider, not from assay-based typing. Samples covering the acute and convalescent phases of COVID-19 were provided by collaborators in the United States, Italy and Spain. The samples were drawn from the first 160 participants of the ongoing ImmuneRACE study and from 950 to 1,500 subjects provided by 6 global collaborators. The dataset comprised deeply sampled blood TCRbeta repertoires from subjects exposed to, actively infected with, or recovered from COVID-19. The material from the prospective study consisted of cDNA or gDNA derived from T cells, B-cell-depleted T cells, or PBMCs. Study-level results and caveats: How much clinical and demographic metadata was included differed by source and by participant, and the metadata was provided uncurated.

The germline V gene (reference sequence) supplies CDR1 LNHNV and CDR2 YYDKDF. Its CDR3 holds 21 amino acids, cysteine through phenylalanine. Only the CDR3 DNA stays, 63 bases, in frame from base 1. Germline trimming amounts to 0 bases on V and 0 bases on J, with 16 as the count of junction bases outside the gene matches. Enrolling through a virtual design, the prospective study's participants ranged in age from roughly 18 to 95 years and lived across 24 United States geographic areas. In the prospective study, participants were assigned to cohorts based on the clinical history participants reported in a screening survey and a study questionnaire. In the prospective study, whole blood, serum and a nasopharyngeal or oropharyngeal swab were collected from each participant by mobile phlebotomists. Participants in the prospective study had the option to provide additional blood draws and questionnaires over a 2-month period. Prospective study blood samples were shipped either frozen or at room temperature before DNA extraction.

This clone was seen just once. Its antigen is not yet known. Base qualities are not recorded, but no much larger clone differs from it by a single base. TCRbeta CDR3 regions were amplified from genomic DNA by means of the immunoSEQ Assay, a bias-controlled multiplex PCR. In the paper's pipeline: Within the assay, amplification of reference gene primers was used to estimate how many nucleated cells each sample contained. To quantify the absolute abundance of each unique TCRbeta CDR3 rearrangement, sequence reads were collapsed and filtered. For each sample, productive Simpson clonality was calculated as the square root of Simpson's diversity index across productive rearrangements. Sourced from immuneACCESS, this table was stored by TCRdb with only in-frame sequences that have V and J called. A share of the clones is absent; for the studies checked, an unresolved V gene accounts for under half, and the remainder has no known explanation. D and trimming come from the DNA, and the V and J calls and clone size come from that table. In all, the sample holds 200,000 to 250,000 clones, and less than 90% of those were seen once. The ten most abundant clones make up 3.1% of the sample.

The source is a woman in her forties or fifties in a cohort exposed to, infected with or recovered from COVID-19 (not recorded which). Sequenced: PBMCs or T cells enriched from blood (not recorded which). The sequence links TRBV15 to TRBJ2-3, with 9 bases aligning to TRBD2. The DNA sequence follows: TGTGCCACCAGCAGAGATCGATTAGCGGGGGCCCGCGCACCTAGCACAGATACGCAGTATTTT. Translated, it gives CATSRDRLAGARAPSTDTQYF.